These T cell receptor beta chains were read from a single sample in a study of CD4 T cells in relation to SARS-CoV-2 and coronaviruses. TCRdb keeps only in-frame clones here, not all; method: immunoSEQ multiplex PCR. The sample yields roughly 16,000 clones, about 82% seen once. Their antigens remain unidentified. Sequencing used CD4+ T cells from PBMCs, cultured in vitro. These receptor sequences come from a human donor in good health. CDR3s include the opening cysteine and the closing phenylalanine or tryptophan. A D gene is named only where the DNA matches it firmly. Expanded clones are given a class, and other clones once, few, many or no size at all.

v_gene	abundance	j_gene	d_gene	CDR3nt	CDR3aa
TRBV30	.	TRBJ1-4	.	TGTGCCTGGAGTGTACAGATGATAGATAATGAAAAACTGTTTTTT	CAWSVQMIDNEKLFF
TRBV30	few	TRBJ1-1	.	TGTGCCTGGAGTTTCTCAGGGTATGGCACTGAAGCTTTCTTT	CAWSFSGYGTEAFF
TRBV6-4	.	TRBJ2-5	TRBD2	TGTGCCAGCAGCGTAGGGGCGGGGGACCGAGAGACCCAGTACTTC	CASSVGAGDRETQYF
TRBV7-2	.	TRBJ2-1	.	TGTGCCAGCAGCTTAGCGCCGGGTCTGGGCAATGAGCAGTTCTTC	CASSLAPGLGNEQFF
TRBV11-3	few	TRBJ1-1	.	TGTGCCAGCAGCCCCCGCCCTTTGATAGGGGTGGGCACTGAAGCTTTCTTT	CASSPRPLIGVGTEAFF
TRBV6-1	.	TRBJ2-6	.	TGTGCCAGCAGTGAAGCAGTCTCTGGGGCCAACGTCCTGACTTTC	CASSEAVSGANVLTF
TRBV27	.	TRBJ1-5	TRBD1	TGTGCCAGCAGGGGGACAGGGGGCACTCAGCCCCAGCATTTT	CASRGTGGTQPQHF
TRBV3-1/TRBV3-2	once	TRBJ2-3	TRBD2	TGTGCCAGCGACGGCGGGGGTGCAGATACGCAGTATTTT	CASDGGGADTQYF
TRBV18	.	TRBJ1-1	TRBD1	TGTGCCAGCTCACCGGGACAGAGTCTGAACACTGAAGCTTTCTTT	CASSPGQSLNTEAFF
TRBV7-9	.	TRBJ2-1	.	TGTGCCAGCAGCTTAGCGGGAGTTTACAATGAGCAGTTCTTC	CASSLAGVYNEQFF
TRBV7-3	.	TRBJ2-3	.	TGTGCCAGCAGCTTATATGCAGATACGCAGTATTTT	CASSLYADTQYF
TRBV30	.	TRBJ2-1	.	TGTGCCTGGAGTCAAAGGGGGTTTCTTATCCATGAGCAGTTCTTC	CAWSQRGFLIHEQFF
TRBV6-6	.	TRBJ1-4	.	TGTGCCAGCAGGACGGTGGCAACTAATGAAAAACTGTTTTTT	CASRTVATNEKLFF
TRBV5-1	.	TRBJ1-3	.	TGCGCCAGCAGCCATGACAGTTCTGGAAACACCATATATTTT	CASSHDSSGNTIYF
TRBV18	.	TRBJ2-7	.	TGTGCCAGCTCACCACAGTCCTCCTACGAGCAGTACTTC	CASSPQSSYEQYF
TRBV10-1	.	TRBJ2-3	TRBD2	TGCGCCAGCAGTGCGACAGGACTAGCGGGAGGAGCTGATACGCAGTATTTT	CASSATGLAGGADTQYF
TRBV4-2	.	TRBJ2-5	.	TGTGCCAGCAGCCAAGAAAACCCCTCCCTCGGGGGGCGCGGACAAGAGACCCAGTACTTC	CASSQENPSLGGRGQETQYF
TRBV12-5	once	TRBJ1-5	.	TGTGCTAGTGAGGGTCAGAATCAGCCCCAGCATTTT	CASEGQNQPQHF
TRBV29-1	.	TRBJ2-1	.	TGCAGCGTTGATGGGACGGTGAGGGTCGATGAGCAGTTCTTC	CSVDGTVRVDEQFF
TRBV18	.	TRBJ2-1	.	TGTGCCAGCTCACCACCGAGGGTGGCGGAGGAGTTCTTC	CASSPPRVAEEFF
TRBV24-1	once	TRBJ2-1	.	TGTGCCACCAGTGATTCTGTGGTCTCCTACAATGAGCAGTTCTTC	CATSDSVVSYNEQFF
TRBV7-3	.	TRBJ2-2	.	TGTGCCAGCAGCCGGCCGAACACCGGGGAGCTGTTTTTT	CASSRPNTGELFF
TRBV7-3	.	TRBJ2-2	.	TGTGCCAGCAGGCCTCAGGGATCCGGGGAGCTGTTTTTT	CASRPQGSGELFF
TRBV27	.	TRBJ2-3	.	TGTGCCAGCAGTTGGGCAAAGGGGGCAGATACGCAGTATTTT	CASSWAKGADTQYF
TRBV6-1	.	TRBJ2-1	.	TGTGCCAGCAGTGAATTCCAGGTTAGCTCCTACAATGAGCAGTTCTTC	CASSEFQVSSYNEQFF
TRBV5-1	few	TRBJ2-1	TRBD1	TGCGCCAGCAGCTCGGAGACAGGGCTCTACAATGAGCAGTTCTTC	CASSSETGLYNEQFF
TRBV7-8	.	TRBJ1-1	.	TGTGCCAGCAGCCGAGACAGCCTGAACACTGAAGCTTTCTTT	CASSRDSLNTEAFF
TRBV27	.	TRBJ2-1	TRBD2	TGTGCCAGCGGAACTAGCGGGATAGGGGGAGGGCAGTTCTTC	CASGTSGIGGGQFF
TRBV12-3/TRBV12-4	.	TRBJ2-3	.	TGTGCCAGCAGTTTAGTCGTCGCAGATACGCAGTATTTT	CASSLVVADTQYF
TRBV7-3	.	TRBJ1-1	.	TGTGCCAGCAGCTTAACGCGTGGGACAGAAGCTTTCTTT	CASSLTRGTEAFF
TRBV25-1	.	TRBJ1-3	.	TGTGCCAGCAGGGAGTCTGGATCGGGAAACACCATATATTTT	CASRESGSGNTIYF
TRBV2	.	TRBJ1-1	.	TGTGCCACCAAGCCCGGGGCCGATGGAGGAGCTTTCTTT	CATKPGADGGAFF
TRBV6-5	.	TRBJ2-7	TRBD2	TGTGCCAGCAGTTGGTCACGGGAGGAGGCCTACGAGCAGTACTTC	CASSWSREEAYEQYF
TRBV11-2	.	TRBJ2-5	.	TGTGCCAGCAGCGTTCCGGGACGGAAAGAGACCCAGTACTTC	CASSVPGRKETQYF
TRBV10-3	.	TRBJ2-7	.	TGTGCCATCAGTGTAGCGGCCCAGCTCTACGAGCAGTACTTC	CAISVAAQLYEQYF
TRBV5-1	.	TRBJ1-1	TRBD1	TGCGCCAGCAGCAGGGAAAGGGGGCACGAAGCTTTCTTT	CASSRERGHEAFF